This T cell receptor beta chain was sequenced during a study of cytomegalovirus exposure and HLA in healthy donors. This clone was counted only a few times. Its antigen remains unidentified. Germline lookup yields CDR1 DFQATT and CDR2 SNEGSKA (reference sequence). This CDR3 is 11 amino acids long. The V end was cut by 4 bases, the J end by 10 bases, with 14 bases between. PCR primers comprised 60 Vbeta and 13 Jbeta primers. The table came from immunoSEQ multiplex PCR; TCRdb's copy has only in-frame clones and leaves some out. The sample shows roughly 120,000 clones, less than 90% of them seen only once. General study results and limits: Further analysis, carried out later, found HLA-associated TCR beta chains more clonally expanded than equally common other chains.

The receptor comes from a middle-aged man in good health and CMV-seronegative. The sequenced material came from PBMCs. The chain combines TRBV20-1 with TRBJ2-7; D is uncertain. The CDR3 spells CSAIENRGQYF. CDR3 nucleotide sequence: TGCAGTGCTATAGAAAACCGAGGACAGTACTTC.